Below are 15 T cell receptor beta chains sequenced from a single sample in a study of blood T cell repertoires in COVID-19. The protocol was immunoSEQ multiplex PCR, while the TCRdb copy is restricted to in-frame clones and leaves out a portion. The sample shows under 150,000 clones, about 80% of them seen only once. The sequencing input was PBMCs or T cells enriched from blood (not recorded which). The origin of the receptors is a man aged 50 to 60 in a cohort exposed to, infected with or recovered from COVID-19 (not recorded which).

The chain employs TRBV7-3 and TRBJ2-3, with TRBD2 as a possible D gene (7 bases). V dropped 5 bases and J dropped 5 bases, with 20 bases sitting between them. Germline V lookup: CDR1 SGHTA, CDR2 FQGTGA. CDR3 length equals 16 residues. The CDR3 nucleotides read TGTGCCAGCAGCCTTGTTAGGGGGAGGGCCGGAGATACGCAGTATTTT. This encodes CASSLVRGRAGDTQYF. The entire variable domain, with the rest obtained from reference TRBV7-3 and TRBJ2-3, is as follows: GAGVSQTPSNKVTEKGKYVELRCDPISGHTALYWYRQSLGQGPEFLIYFQGTGAADDSGLPNDRFFAVRPEGSVSTLKIQRTERGDSAVYLCASSLVRGRAGDTQYFGPGTRLTVL.

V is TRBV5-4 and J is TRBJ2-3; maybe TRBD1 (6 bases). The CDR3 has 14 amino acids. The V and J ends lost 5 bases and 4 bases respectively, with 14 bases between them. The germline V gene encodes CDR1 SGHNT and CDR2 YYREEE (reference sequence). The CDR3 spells CASRPPGAPDTQYF. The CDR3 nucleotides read TGTGCCAGCAGGCCACCAGGGGCCCCAGATACGCAGTATTTT.

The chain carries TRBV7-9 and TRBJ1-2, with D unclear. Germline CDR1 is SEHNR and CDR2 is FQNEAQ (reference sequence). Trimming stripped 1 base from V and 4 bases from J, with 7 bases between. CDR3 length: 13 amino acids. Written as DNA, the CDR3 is TGTGCCAGCAGCTTAGGGGAGACCTATGGCTACACCTTC. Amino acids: CASSLGETYGYTF.

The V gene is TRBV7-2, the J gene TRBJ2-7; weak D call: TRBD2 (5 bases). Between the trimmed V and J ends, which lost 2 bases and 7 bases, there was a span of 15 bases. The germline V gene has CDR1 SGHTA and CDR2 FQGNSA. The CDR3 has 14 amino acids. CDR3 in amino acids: CASSLTPFWEEQYF. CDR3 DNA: TGTGCCAGCAGCTTAACCCCGTTCTGGGAGGAGCAGTACTTC.

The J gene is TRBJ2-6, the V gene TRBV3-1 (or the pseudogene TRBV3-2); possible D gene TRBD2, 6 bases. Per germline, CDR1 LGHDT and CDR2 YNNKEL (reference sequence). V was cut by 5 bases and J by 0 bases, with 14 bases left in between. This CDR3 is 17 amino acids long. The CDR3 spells CASSSGLMSSGANVLTF. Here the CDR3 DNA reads TGTGCCAGCAGCTCGGGACTCATGAGCTCTGGGGCCAACGTCCTGACTTTC.

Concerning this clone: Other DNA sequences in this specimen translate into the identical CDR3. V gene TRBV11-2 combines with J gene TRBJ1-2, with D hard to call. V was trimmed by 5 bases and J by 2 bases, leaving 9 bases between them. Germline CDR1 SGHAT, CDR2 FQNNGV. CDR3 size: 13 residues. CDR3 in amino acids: CASSPGLNYGYTF. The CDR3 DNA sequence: TGTGCCAGCAGCCCTGGACTGAACTATGGCTACACCTTC.

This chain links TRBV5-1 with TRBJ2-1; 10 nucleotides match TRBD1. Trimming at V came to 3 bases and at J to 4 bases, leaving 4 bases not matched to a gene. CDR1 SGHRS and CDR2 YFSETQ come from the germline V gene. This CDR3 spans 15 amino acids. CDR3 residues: CASSSTGGSYNEQFF. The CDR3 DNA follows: TGCGCCAGCAGCTCGACAGGGGGCTCGTACAATGAGCAGTTCTTC. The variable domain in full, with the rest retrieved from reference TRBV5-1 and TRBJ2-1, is KAGVTQTPRYLIKTRGQQVTLSCSPISGHRSVSWYQQTPGQGLQFLFEYFSETQRNKGNFPGRFSGRQFSNSRSEMNVSTLELGDSALYLCASSSTGGSYNEQFFGPGTRLTVL.

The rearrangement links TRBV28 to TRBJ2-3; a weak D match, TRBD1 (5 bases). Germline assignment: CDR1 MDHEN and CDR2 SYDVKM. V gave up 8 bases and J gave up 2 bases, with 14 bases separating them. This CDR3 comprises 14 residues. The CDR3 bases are TGTGCCAGCTCGGAAGGGGAAACCACAGATACGCAGTATTTT. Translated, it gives CASSEGETTDTQYF.

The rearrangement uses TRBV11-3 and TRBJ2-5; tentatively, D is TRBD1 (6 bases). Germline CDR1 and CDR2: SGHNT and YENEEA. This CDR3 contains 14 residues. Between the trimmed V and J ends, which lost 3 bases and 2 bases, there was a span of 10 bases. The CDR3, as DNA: TGTGCCAGCAGCTTGACAGGAGCACAAGAGACCCAGTACTTC. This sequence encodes CASSLTGAQETQYF.

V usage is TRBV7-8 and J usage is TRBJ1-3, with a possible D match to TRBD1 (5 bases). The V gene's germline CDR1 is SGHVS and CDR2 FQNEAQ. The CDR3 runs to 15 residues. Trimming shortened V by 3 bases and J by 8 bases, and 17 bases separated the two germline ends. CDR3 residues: CASSLGPTRGDTIYF. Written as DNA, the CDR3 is TGTGCCAGCAGCTTGGGGCCTACCCGAGGAGACACCATATATTTT.

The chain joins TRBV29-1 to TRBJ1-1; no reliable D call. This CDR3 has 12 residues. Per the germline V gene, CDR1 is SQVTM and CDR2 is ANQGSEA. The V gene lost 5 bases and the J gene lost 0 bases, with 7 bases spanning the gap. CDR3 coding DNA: TGCAGCGTTCAGAACGTGAACACTGAAGCTTTCTTT. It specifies CSVQNVNTEAFF.

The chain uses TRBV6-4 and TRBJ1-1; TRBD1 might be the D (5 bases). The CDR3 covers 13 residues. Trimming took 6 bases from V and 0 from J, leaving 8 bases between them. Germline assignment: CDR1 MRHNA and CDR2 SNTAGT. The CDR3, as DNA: TGTGCCAGCAGGGAAGGGGTGAACACTGAAGCTTTCTTT. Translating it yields CASREGVNTEAFF.

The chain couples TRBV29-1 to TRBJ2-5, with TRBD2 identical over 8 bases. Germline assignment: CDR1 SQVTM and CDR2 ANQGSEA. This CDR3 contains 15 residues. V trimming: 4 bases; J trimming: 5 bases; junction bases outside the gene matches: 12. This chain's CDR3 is CSVVERGNRGETQYF. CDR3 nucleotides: TGCAGCGTTGTTGAGCGGGGGAATCGTGGGGAGACCCAGTACTTC.

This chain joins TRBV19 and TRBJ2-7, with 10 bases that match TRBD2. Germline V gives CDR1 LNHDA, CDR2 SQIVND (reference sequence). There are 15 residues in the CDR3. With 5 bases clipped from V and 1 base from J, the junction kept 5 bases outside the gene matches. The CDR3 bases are TGTGCCAGTAGTGAATCTAGCGGGGGTTCCTACGAGCAGTACTTC. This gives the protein CASSESSGGSYEQYF.

The CDR3 region is CASSYSRGGSYEQYF. The CDR3 coding sequence is TGTGCCAGCAGTTACTCGAGAGGGGGCAGTTACGAGCAGTACTTC. The chain couples TRBV6-5 to TRBJ2-7; TRBD1 aligns across 7 bases. Germline V gene lookup returns CDR1 MNHEY and CDR2 SVGAGI. CDR3 length: 15 residues. V shed 0 bases and J 4 bases; nucleotides not matched to a gene: 6.